The next 8 T cell receptor beta chains were all read from a single sample in a study of shared clonotypes between healthy human individuals. Using immunoSEQ multiplex PCR, the repertoire was profiled, and TCRdb retains in-frame clones only, with some absent. The table has a few hundred thousand clones, around 97% seen once. Sequences were obtained from naive CD4+ T cells sorted from blood. This sample's subset: CD45RA+ positively selected. The source of these receptors is a woman aged 25-40 years in good health.

CDR3 in amino acids: CASRRLAGAGEQYF. The CDR3 DNA reads as TGTGCCAGCAGGAGGCTAGCGGGAGCAGGGGAGCAGTACTTC. The genes are TRBV2 and TRBJ2-7; 10 bases align to TRBD2. After removal of 6 bases from V and 7 bases from J, the junction contained 9 bases not matched to a gene. The CDR3 sequence is 14 residues long. Germline V gives CDR1 SNHLY, CDR2 FYNNEI.

The rearrangement uses TRBV27 and TRBJ2-1, with 9 bases that match TRBD2. V dropped 8 bases and J dropped 7; count of bases not matched to a gene: 12. From germline, CDR1 is MNHEY and CDR2 SMNVEV (reference sequence). The CDR3 length is 15 residues. The CDR3 protein is CASSRVAGVNNEQFF. Here the CDR3 DNA reads TGTGCCAGCTCTCGGGTAGCGGGAGTTAATAATGAGCAGTTCTTC.

The chain combines TRBV27 with TRBJ1-5; TRBD1 is a possible D gene (5 bases). The V gene's germline CDR1 is MNHEY and CDR2 SMNVEV (reference sequence). The V end was cut by 4 bases, the J end by 4 bases, with 11 bases between. The CDR3 is 14 amino acids. In DNA form, the CDR3 reads TGTGCCAGCAGTTCCCCGGGACGGAATCAGCCCCAGCATTTT. Amino acids: CASSSPGRNQPQHF.

The chain is built from TRBV29-1 and TRBJ2-7; tentative D call: TRBD1 (5 bases). Germline assignment: CDR1 SQVTM and CDR2 ANQGSEA. The V end was cut by 3 bases, the J end by 2 bases, with 14 bases between. This CDR3 contains 14 residues. The CDR3 coding sequence is TGCAGCGTTGACGGACCAGGGCCACCCTACGAGCAGTACTTC. Residues: CSVDGPGPPYEQYF.

The chain recombines TRBV11-1 with TRBJ2-1, with a tentative D call TRBD2 (7 bases). The CDR3 consists of 15 residues. With 1 base removed from V and 5 bases from J, the gap between germline ends came to 12 bases. Germline CDR1 SGHAT, CDR2 FQDESV (reference sequence). The CDR3 loop reads CASSLGGGGHNEQFF. For the CDR3, the DNA is TGTGCCAGCAGCTTAGGGGGCGGGGGCCACAATGAGCAGTTCTTC.

This rearrangement joins TRBV18 to TRBJ2-7; tentatively, D is TRBD2 (6 bases). This CDR3 comprises 13 residues. CDR1 is KGHSH, CDR2 LQKENI, per germline. V was trimmed by 2 bases and J by 7 bases, leaving 12 bases between them. In DNA form, the CDR3 reads TGTGCCAGCTCACCAAGCCCTAGCGTTGAGCAGTACTTC. Translated, it gives CASSPSPSVEQYF.

The rearrangement links TRBV27 to TRBJ2-7, with unresolved D. CDR3 length: 13 residues. V was trimmed by 3 bases and J by 4 bases, leaving 10 bases between them. Germline loops: CDR1 MNHEY, CDR2 SMNVEV (reference sequence). The chain's CDR3 is CASSFSLGYEQYF. The CDR3 DNA sequence: TGTGCCAGCAGTTTTAGTTTAGGGTACGAGCAGTACTTC.

V usage is TRBV28 and J usage is TRBJ2-7, with TRBD2 identical over 9 bases. The J segment lost 5 bases and the V segment lost 3 bases, leaving 11 bases of the junction unmatched. Germline-derived CDR1 and CDR2 are MDHEN and SYDVKM. CDR3 length: 16 residues. CDR3 in amino acids: CASSLAIAGVTHEQYF. As DNA, the CDR3 is TGTGCCAGCAGTTTGGCCATAGCGGGAGTAACCCACGAGCAGTACTTC.